This is a list of T cell receptor beta chains from one sample in a study of blood T cell repertoires in COVID-19. Measured with immunoSEQ multiplex PCR; TCRdb has only the in-frame clones, and not every one. The sample yields about 80,000 clones, around four fifths seen once. The specimen was peripheral blood. The receptors were gathered from a man older than 75 with active or convalescent COVID-19. Both conserved end residues are part of each CDR3. The order of the fields is D gene, CDR3 length, V gene, J gene, clone size, CDR3 protein, CDR3 DNA. The D gene is left open where the match is weak. Size is omitted from some rows. Given values are once, few, many or a class for expanded clones.

-,13,TRBV18,TRBJ1-2,-,CASSPSEYYGYTF,TGTGCCAGCTCACCGTCAGAATACTATGGCTACACCTTC
-,13,TRBV28,TRBJ2-3,few,CASSSTSTDTQYF,TGTGCCAGCAGTTCGACTAGCACAGATACGCAGTATTTT
TRBD1,12,TRBV29-1,TRBJ1-3,-,CSVDRGGNTIYF,TGCAGCGTGGACAGGGGAGGAAACACCATATATTTT
TRBD2,14,TRBV2,TRBJ2-3,-,CASSIAGPTDTQYF,TGTGCCAGCAGCATAGCGGGGCCCACAGATACGCAGTATTTT
-,17,TRBV10-2,TRBJ1-2,-,CASSESWGGQDLYGYTF,TGCGCCAGCAGTGAGTCGTGGGGGGGGCAGGATTTATATGGCTACACCTTC
-,14,TRBV6-5,TRBJ2-3,-,CASSRRLGSDTQYF,TGTGCCAGCAGCCGCAGGTTGGGTTCAGATACGCAGTATTTT
-,11,TRBV28,TRBJ1-2,-,CASSDNDGYTF,TGTGCCAGCAGCGACAATGATGGCTACACCTTC
-,12,TRBV30,TRBJ2-1,-,CAWSPTGSEKFF,TGTGCCTGGAGTCCGACGGGATCAGAAAAGTTCTTC
-,16,TRBV19,TRBJ2-3,-,CASSIGTQPRADTQYF,TGTGCCAGTAGTATCGGGACTCAACCCCGGGCAGATACGCAGTATTTT
TRBD2,15,TRBV3-1/TRBV3-2,TRBJ2-1,-,CASSTPSGRRGEQFF,TGTGCCAGCAGCACGCCTAGCGGGAGAAGAGGTGAGCAGTTCTTC
-,16,TRBV3-1/TRBV3-2,TRBJ2-6,once,CASSLFPGTGANVLTF,TGTGCCAGCAGCCTCTTCCCGGGTACTGGGGCCAACGTCCTGACTTTC
TRBD1,15,TRBV7-9,TRBJ1-2,-,CASSSEGQAPYGYTF,TGTGCCAGCAGCTCCGAGGGACAGGCCCCCTATGGCTACACCTTC
-,13,TRBV6-5,TRBJ1-1,-,CASRRSGDTEAFF,TGTGCCAGCAGGCGATCAGGGGACACTGAAGCTTTCTTT
-,15,TRBV5-1,TRBJ1-1,once,CASSALWTAGTEAFF,TGCGCCAGCAGCGCCCTATGGACAGCAGGTACTGAAGCTTTCTTT
-,13,TRBV13,TRBJ1-2,-,CASSLQKNYGYTF,TGTGCCAGCAGCTTACAGAAGAACTATGGCTACACCTTC
-,17,TRBV3-1/TRBV3-2,TRBJ2-2,-,CASSQSLARSNTGELFF,TGTGCCAGCAGCCAAAGCTTAGCGAGATCGAACACCGGGGAGCTGTTTTTT
TRBD1,15,TRBV19,TRBJ1-4,-,CASTHRQGGNEKLFF,TGTGCCAGTACCCACCGACAGGGAGGTAATGAAAAACTGTTTTTT
TRBD1,17,TRBV18,TRBJ2-1,-,CASFFPGQGSSYNEQFF,TGTGCCAGCTTTTTCCCGGGACAGGGAAGTTCCTACAATGAGCAGTTCTTC
TRBD2,19,TRBV24-1,TRBJ2-3,-,CATSDDSSSAGGYLDTQYF,TGTGCCACCAGTGATGACAGTTCTAGCGCGGGGGGTTATTTAGATACGCAGTATTTT
-,15,TRBV7-9,TRBJ2-2,-,CASSTRQDNTGELFF,TGTGCCAGCAGCACTCGACAGGACAACACCGGGGAGCTGTTTTTT
-,12,TRBV2,TRBJ1-1,-,CASLGANTEAFF,TGTGCCAGCTTGGGAGCGAACACTGAAGCTTTCTTT
-,13,TRBV19,TRBJ2-5,-,CASKGRGLETQYF,TGTGCCAGTAAGGGCAGGGGTCTGGAGACCCAGTACTTC
TRBD1,18,TRBV24-1,TRBJ2-3,once,CATITGTGVLVGTDTQYF,TGTGCCACCATCACCGGGACAGGGGTGCTAGTTGGCACAGATACGCAGTATTTT
TRBD1,16,TRBV28,TRBJ1-6,-,CASSLLGTDYNSPLHF,TGTGCCAGCAGTTTACTTGGGACAGATTATAATTCACCCCTCCACTTT
-,15,TRBV7-2,TRBJ2-2,-,CASSRLQGGTGELFF,TGTGCCAGCAGCAGGTTGCAGGGGGGCACCGGGGAGCTGTTTTTT
TRBD2,15,TRBV11-2,TRBJ2-3,-,CASSLGAGGKDTQYF,TGTGCCAGCAGCTTAGGAGCGGGGGGAAAAGATACGCAGTATTTT
TRBD1,15,TRBV19,TRBJ1-1,-,CASSTQTGGDTEAFF,TGTGCCAGTAGTACACAGACAGGGGGGGACACTGAAGCTTTCTTT
-,14,TRBV6-6,TRBJ1-1,once,CASRAGRLNTEAFF,TGTGCCAGCAGGGCTGGGCGCCTGAACACTGAAGCTTTCTTT